This T cell receptor (beta chain) was obtained from a study of T cells in Graves' hyperthyroidism and ophthalmopathy. The overall study: Prior to any treatment, at the point of initial diagnosis, peripheral blood was collected.

Uncontrolled infection, other autoimmune disease, pregnancy and lactation each barred patients from inclusion. The CDR3 regions of TCR beta were amplified from RNA transcripts. RT-PCR in the first round (using the HTBI primer set) targeted the TCR CDR3. TCRdb used MiXCR to reprocess the multiplex PCR reads, holding one entry per CDR3 protein. The sample holds around 700,000 distinct CDR3 sequences, around a sixth seen once. This clonotype showed up many times. CDR1 SGHTS and CDR2 YDEGEE come from the germline V gene. Trimming took 0 bases from V and 3 from J, leaving 21 bases between them. CDR3 length equals 18 residues.

This chain uses TRBV5-8 with TRBJ1-1; tentatively, D is TRBD1 (6 bases). The sequence was obtained from a woman between 45 and 65 years old with Graves' hyperthyroidism that later progressed to Graves' ophthalmopathy. Material for sequencing was blood. This chain's CDR3 is CASSLVVSGPGADTEAFF. CDR3 coding DNA: TGTGCCAGCAGCTTGGTCGTTTCCGGACCAGGGGCTGACACTGAAGCTTTCTTT.